The 20 T cell receptor beta chains reported below all come from one sample, sequenced in a study of cytomegalovirus exposure and HLA in healthy donors (dated by TCRdb to 2016 to 2017). Libraries were prepared through the immunoSEQ multiplex PCR assay. Imported from immuneACCESS, the table was reduced by TCRdb to in-frame sequences with V and J called. These copies leave out some clones; in studies compared against another copy, an unresolved V gene accounts for under half, and the cause of the remainder is not known. In all, the sample holds more than 250,000 clones, and roughly 87% of those were seen once. Roughly 1.2% of the sample is in the top ten clones. Sequences were obtained from PBMCs. These receptor sequences come from a woman aged 25 to 39 in good health and CMV-seropositive.

The gene calls are TRBV5-3 and TRBJ2-7; TRBD1 agrees at 7 bases. TRBV5-3 is reported as an ORF; its role is uncertain. CDR3 length: 15 residues. J gave up 2 bases and V 4 bases, and 9 bases lay outside the gene matches. DNA of the CDR3: TGTGCCAGAAGCCCCTTCGACAGGGCGCCCTACGAGCAGTACTTC. Encoded protein: CARSPFDRAPYEQYF.

This sequence joins TRBV27 and TRBJ2-3; D remains unclear. With 0 bases removed from V and 2 bases from J, the gap between germline ends came to 6 bases. This CDR3 contains 14 residues. The germline gives CDR1 MNHEY, CDR2 SMNVEV (reference sequence). The CDR3 protein is CASSLSLTTDTQYF. The CDR3 nucleotides are TGTGCCAGCAGTTTATCCCTTACCACAGATACGCAGTATTTT.

This chain uses TRBV28 with TRBJ1-2; no reliable D call. Trimming cost V 5 bases and J 4 bases, with 11 bases left between them. Germline CDR1 reads MDHEN; CDR2 reads SYDVKM. The CDR3 sequence is 13 residues long. The CDR3 loop is CASSPPAGYGYTF. CDR3 DNA sequence: TGTGCCAGCAGTCCACCGGCGGGCTATGGCTACACCTTC.

The gene calls are TRBV7-8 and TRBJ2-7; D ambiguous. The V and J ends lost 4 bases and 2 bases respectively, with 15 bases between them. CDR1 is SGHVS and CDR2 is FQNEAQ in the germline V gene. This CDR3 is built from 15 residues. The CDR3 spells CASSSPNLTPYEQYF. The DNA for the CDR3 is TGTGCCAGCAGCTCCCCGAACCTTACTCCCTACGAGCAGTACTTC.

The chain combines TRBV25-1 with TRBJ2-7; D possibly corresponds to TRBD2 (5 bases). Germline CDR1 MGHDK, CDR2 SYGVNS. Trimming took 1 base from V and 7 from J, leaving 14 bases between them. The CDR3 runs to 14 residues. The CDR3 sequence is CASSELENTREQYF. The CDR3 coding sequence is TGTGCCAGCAGTGAATTGGAGAATACTAGAGAGCAGTACTTC.

The chain couples TRBV29-1 to TRBJ1-1; a possible D gene is TRBD1 (6 bases). Trimming took off 5 bases at V and 0 bases at J, with 7 bases between the two ends. Germline-derived CDR1 and CDR2 are SQVTM and ANQGSEA. The CDR3 covers 12 residues. CDR3 coding DNA: TGCAGCGTTCGGACAGTGAACACTGAAGCTTTCTTT. This codes for CSVRTVNTEAFF.

The rearrangement joins TRBV28 to TRBJ1-2; possibly TRBD1 for D (5 bases). This CDR3 contains 16 residues. Germline lookup yields CDR1 MDHEN and CDR2 SYDVKM. Trimming stripped 2 bases from V and 6 bases from J, with 19 bases between. CDR3 sequence (DNA): TGTGCCAGCAGTTTAGTGGGGCCCGGGGGGTTGAATGGCTACACCTTC. Protein product: CASSLVGPGGLNGYTF.

The J gene is TRBJ2-3, the V gene TRBV7-8; 9 nucleotides agree with TRBD2. The CDR3 loop spans 16 amino acids. Germline V lookup: CDR1 SGHVS, CDR2 FQNEAQ. The ends lost 5 bases at V and 5 bases at J; junction bases unmatched: 11. The CDR3, as DNA: TGTGCCAGCAGCCATAGCCGCGGGAGGGCGGGAGATACGCAGTATTTT. This translates into CASSHSRGRAGDTQYF.

The chain links TRBV6-1 to TRBJ1-6; TRBD1 aligns across 7 bases. Per germline, CDR1 MNHNS and CDR2 SASEGT. The junction had 2 bases not matched to a gene; V was cut back by 3 bases and J by 0 bases. CDR3 size: 16 residues. The CDR3 protein is CASSEDRSSYNSPLHF. In DNA, the CDR3 is TGTGCCAGCAGTGAGGACAGGAGCTCCTATAATTCACCCCTCCACTTT.

The chain couples TRBV30 to TRBJ2-2; D possibly corresponds to TRBD1 (5 bases). The CDR3 is 11 residues long. V shed 3 bases and J shed 8 bases, with 7 bases lying between them. Per the germline V gene, CDR1 is GTSNPN and CDR2 is SVGIG (reference sequence). CDR3 in amino acids: CAWRAGGELFF. Here the CDR3 DNA reads TGTGCCTGGAGGGCAGGGGGGGAGCTGTTTTTT. The entire variable domain, with the rest obtained from reference TRBV30 and TRBJ2-2, is as follows: SQTIHQWPATLVQPVGSPLSLECTVEGTSNPNLYWYRQAAGRGLQLLFYSVGIGQISSEVPQNLSASRPQDRQFILSSKKLLLSDSGFYLCAWRAGGELFFGEGSRLTVL.

The CDR3: CASSWGSTGDYGYTF. The CDR3 DNA sequence: TGTGCCAGTAGTTGGGGCTCGACAGGTGACTATGGCTACACCTTC. The rearrangement links TRBV19 to TRBJ1-2; D perhaps matches TRBD1 (6 bases). Germline V gene data show CDR1 as LNHDA and CDR2 as SQIVND (reference sequence). V lost 5 bases to trimming and J lost 3 bases, with 16 bases between them. CDR3 length: 15 amino acids. Combining the CDR3 with reference TRBV19 and TRBJ1-2 gives the whole variable domain DGGITQSPKYLFRKEGQNVTLSCEQNLNHDAMYWYRQDPGQGLRLIYYSQIVNDFQKGDIAEGYSVSREKKESFPLTVTSAQKNPTAFYLCASSWGSTGDYGYTFGSGTRLTVV.

This chain joins TRBV7-2 and TRBJ2-3; the match to TRBD2 covers 7 bases. The CDR3 spans 14 residues. The germline V gene encodes CDR1 SGHTA and CDR2 FQGNSA. Unmatched junction bases numbered 8, after V lost 4 bases and J lost 7 bases. CDR3 coding DNA: TGTGCCAGCAGCTCGGGGGGACTCCAAAATACGCAGTATTTT. Protein: CASSSGGLQNTQYF.

This chain links TRBV10-3 with TRBJ2-3; D might be TRBD2 (6 bases). Germline assignment: CDR1 ENHRY and CDR2 SYGVKD. This CDR3 comprises 17 residues. The V gene lost 5 bases and the J gene lost 2 bases, with 20 bases spanning the gap. The CDR3 coding sequence is TGTGCCATCAGTAACAACCCTGGGACGGACTACACAGATACGCAGTATTTT. Its translation: CAISNNPGTDYTDTQYF.

The chain joins TRBV19 to TRBJ2-1; D is ambiguous. The CDR3 consists of 16 residues. Trimming removed 2 bases at V and 1 base at J, with 12 bases between. The germline V gene encodes CDR1 LNHDA and CDR2 SQIVND (reference sequence). The CDR3 DNA is TGTGCCAGTAGTATAAAGTCGCGTACATCCTACAATGAGCAGTTCTTC. Its translation: CASSIKSRTSYNEQFF.

This sequence joins TRBV4-3 and TRBJ1-2; unclear D gene. V gave up 1 base and J gave up 7 bases, with 10 bases separating them. CDR3 length: 13 residues. CDR1 is LGHNA and CDR2 is YSLEER in the germline V gene. Here the CDR3 reads CASSQGIGIGYTF. DNA for the CDR3: TGCGCCAGCAGCCAAGGGATAGGGATTGGCTACACCTTC.

This chain connects TRBV7-3 to TRBJ2-2; D may be TRBD2 (5 bases). The ends were cut back, 5 bases at V and 7 bases at J, with 14 bases in the middle. The CDR3 is 14 amino acids. In germline, CDR1 is SGHTA, CDR2 FQGTGA. The CDR3 DNA reads TGTGCCAGCAGCCCAAGTTCTGAGGGCGGGGAGCTGTTTTTT. Translating it yields CASSPSSEGGELFF.

The chain recombines TRBV6-1 with TRBJ1-1, with TRBD1 matching over 9 bases. Trimming cost V 3 bases and J 5 bases; bases outside gene matches: 4. Germline CDR1 MNHNS, CDR2 SASEGT. The CDR3 consists of 14 residues. CDR3 region: CASSERTGVTEAFF. In nucleotides, the CDR3 is TGTGCCAGCAGTGAGCGGACAGGGGTTACTGAAGCTTTCTTT.

The V and J genes are TRBV7-9 and TRBJ2-7; 7 positions match TRBD2. This CDR3 is built from 13 residues. The trim removed 5 bases at V and 3 bases at J, leaving 4 bases unmatched. Germline assignment: CDR1 SEHNR and CDR2 FQNEAQ (reference sequence). The CDR3 here is CASSPRDYYEQYF. DNA of the CDR3: TGTGCCAGCAGCCCTAGGGACTACTACGAGCAGTACTTC.

The chain employs TRBV28 and TRBJ2-7; a weak D match, TRBD1 (6 bases). CDR1 and CDR2 from the germline V gene are MDHEN and SYDVKM. Trimming took 6 bases from V and 0 from J, leaving 12 bases between them. CDR3 length equals 14 residues. CDR3 sequence reads: CASRARGRSYEQYF. CDR3 bases: TGTGCCAGCAGGGCCAGGGGCCGCTCCTACGAGCAGTACTTC.

This rearrangement joins TRBV4-1 to TRBJ2-3; D uncertain. Looked up from germline, CDR1 is MGHRA and CDR2 is YSYEKL. Trimming left V 4 bases short and J 5 bases short, with 10 bases between. The CDR3 has 13 residues. The DNA of the CDR3 is TGCGCCAGCAGCCTACTGGCGGAAGATACGCAGTATTTT. It encodes CASSLLAEDTQYF.